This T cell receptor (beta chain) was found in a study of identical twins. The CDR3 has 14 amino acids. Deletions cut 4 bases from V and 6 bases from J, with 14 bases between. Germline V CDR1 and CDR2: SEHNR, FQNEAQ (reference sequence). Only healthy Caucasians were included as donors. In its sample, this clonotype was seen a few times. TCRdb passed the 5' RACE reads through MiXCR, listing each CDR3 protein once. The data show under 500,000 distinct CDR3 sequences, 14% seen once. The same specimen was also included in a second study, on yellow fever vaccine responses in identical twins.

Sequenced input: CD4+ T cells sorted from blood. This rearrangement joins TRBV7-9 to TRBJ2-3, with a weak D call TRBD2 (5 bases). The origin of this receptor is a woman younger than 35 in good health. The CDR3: CASSSVVGVDTQYF. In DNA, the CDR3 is TGTGCCAGCAGCTCAGTAGTGGGAGTGGATACGCAGTATTTT.